The source of this T cell receptor beta chain is a study of T cell responses to AZD1222 COVID-19 vaccine. General study results and limits: Donors were mostly white British, more females; clonal diversity possibly underestimated. Only a handful of individuals given AZD1222 were seropositive at baseline. Regions 160-218 and 743-854 held dominance among vaccine-associated CD4 TCRs, which spanned spike. Repertoire sampling was restricted to post-peak T cell response timepoints.

The CDR3 runs to 12 residues. Looked up from germline, CDR1 is SQVTM and CDR2 is ANQGSEA. V was clipped by 7 bases and J by 7 bases, with 14 bases between them. A note on this clone: Its antigen is currently unknown.

Clones were sequenced by immunoSEQ multiplex PCR, and TCRdb holds only the in-frame ones, with some missing. There are over 150,000 clones in the sample; 90% to 95% occur only once, and roughly 4.5% lies in the top ten. The receptor comes from an adult in good health. The chain links TRBV29-1 to TRBJ2-1, with a tentative D call TRBD1 (6 bases). This material consisted of peripheral blood, taken on day 0 of MenACWY control vaccination. The CDR3 loop reads CSGTLQGNEQFF. The CDR3 coding sequence is TGCAGCGGTACTTTACAGGGAAATGAGCAGTTCTTC.